A selection of T cell receptor beta chains follows, all from one sample in a study of OX40 agonist ivuxolimab in advanced cancers. TCRdb's copy holds only in-frame clones and misses some; the assay was immunoSEQ multiplex PCR. Here the sample spans tens of thousands of clones, 91% being singletons. Specimen: CD4+ or CD8+ T cells sorted from blood, collected in a trial of the OX40 agonist ivuxolimab. The receptors derive from an adult with an advanced solid tumor such as melanoma, head and neck, liver or kidney cancer. The CDR3 runs from the conserved cysteine through the conserved F or W.

CDR3 protein	J gene	CDR3 length	V gene
CASSYSKRQEETQYF	TRBJ2-5	15	TRBV6-6
CASSRGNQETQYF	TRBJ2-5	13	TRBV28
CASSWGITYEQYF	TRBJ2-7	13	TRBV5-1
CASSPSGTDTQYF	TRBJ2-3	13	TRBV4-3
CASSPDIAGELFF	TRBJ2-2	13	TRBV19
CASSGGPGLEGRGTDTQYF	TRBJ2-3	19	TRBV9
CASSLTKDSFYGYTF	TRBJ1-2	15	TRBV7-8
CASSPAANTEAFF	TRBJ1-1	13	TRBV4-3
CASSQEITLRGYNEQFF	TRBJ2-1	17	TRBV4-1
CASSYLASGLYEQYF	TRBJ2-7	15	TRBV6-6
CASSLWGAGGPITQYF	TRBJ2-3	16	TRBV7-8
CASSRPGTGMYEQFF	TRBJ2-1	15	TRBV5-6
CASSHTGSRANVLTF	TRBJ2-6	15	TRBV11-2
CASSVGGANEKLFF	TRBJ1-4	14	TRBV9
CASTEGLANTGELFF	TRBJ2-2	15	TRBV6-1
CASSQDLPSGVYNEQFF	TRBJ2-1	17	TRBV4-2
CASSLASGETQYF	TRBJ2-5	13	TRBV5-6
CASSIPQGRALYGYTF	TRBJ1-2	16	TRBV19
CASSPPEGAGETQYF	TRBJ2-5	15	TRBV2
CASSGPSDTEAFF	TRBJ1-1	13	TRBV18
CASSPPKGLRSSYEQYF	TRBJ2-7	17	TRBV18
CASSYSSTYEQYF	TRBJ2-7	13	TRBV6-6
CASSKGLSTEAFF	TRBJ1-1	13	TRBV7-6
CASSIGTHHSYEQYF	TRBJ2-7	15	TRBV19
CASSLRMDGYDTQYF	TRBJ2-3	15	TRBV7-8
CASRYVGAANEKLFF	TRBJ1-4	15	TRBV28
CASSISLQPTSGNTIYF	TRBJ1-3	17	TRBV19
CASSSGTSGSGELFF	TRBJ2-2	15	TRBV7-3
CASRGTGTDTQYF	TRBJ2-3	13	TRBV2
CASSVALQGMGNTIYF	TRBJ1-3	16	TRBV9
CASSLSAGPRLNTGWEFF	TRBJ2-1	18	TRBV7-8
CASSLGFSPQHF	TRBJ1-5	12	TRBV19
CASSLSATGGYEQYF	NA	15	TRBV7-9
CASSPRVSGGYEQYF	TRBJ2-7	15	TRBV7-2
CASRKWTSGYDEQFF	TRBJ2-1	15	TRBV6-5